Here is one T cell receptor beta chain with its context. This sample was included in a study of shared clonotypes between healthy human individuals. Using immunoSEQ multiplex PCR, the repertoire was profiled, and TCRdb retains in-frame clones only, with some absent. The data hold 730,000 or so clones, with about two thirds observed a single time. J was trimmed by 4 bases and V by 11 bases; bases with no gene match: 13. This CDR3 has 16 amino acids. Germline V gene sequence: CDR1 ENHRY, CDR2 SYGVKD. V and J are TRBV10-3 and TRBJ1-3, with TRBD1 matching 11 bases. The source material was memory CD4+ T cells sorted from blood. Subset indicated: CD45RA-negative fraction. This TCR was recovered from a woman aged 25 to 39 in good health. Written as DNA, the CDR3 is TGTGCCGTAGCGGGGACAGGGGGTAGAGGAGGAAACACCATATATTTT. It codes for CAVAGTGGRGGNTIYF.